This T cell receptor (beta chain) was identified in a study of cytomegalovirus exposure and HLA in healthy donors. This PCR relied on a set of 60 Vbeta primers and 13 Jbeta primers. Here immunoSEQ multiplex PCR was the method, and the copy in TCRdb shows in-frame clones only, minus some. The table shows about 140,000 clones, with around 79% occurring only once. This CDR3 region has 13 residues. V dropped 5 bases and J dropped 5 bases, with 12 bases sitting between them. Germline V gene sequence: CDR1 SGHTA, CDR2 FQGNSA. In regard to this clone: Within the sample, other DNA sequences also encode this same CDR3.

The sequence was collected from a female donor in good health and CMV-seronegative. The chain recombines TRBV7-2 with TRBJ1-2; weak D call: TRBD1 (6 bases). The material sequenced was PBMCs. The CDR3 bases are TGTGCCAGCAGCCCAGGACAGAGTTATGGCTACACCTTC. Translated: CASSPGQSYGYTF.